This TCR beta chain emerged from a study of blood T cell repertoires in COVID-19. For the study at large: The samples span acute and convalescent COVID-19 from the United States, Italy and Spain.

Study processing details: Reference gene primer amplification in the assay estimated nucleated cell counts. Data came from immunoSEQ multiplex PCR; TCRdb stores just in-frame clones and leaves some out. The DNA gave D and trimming, while V, J and clone size come from that table. The table lists over 60,000 clones, approximately 89% of them singletons. Trimming removed 0 bases from V and 2 bases from J, with 16 bases in between. CDR1 is LGHNA, CDR2 YNFKEQ, per germline. The CDR3 is 17 amino acids. The receptor was isolated from a man older than 75 with acute or convalescent COVID-19. V is TRBV4-2 and J is TRBJ1-2; a possible D gene is TRBD1 (5 bases). Input material: peripheral blood. The CDR3 loop is CASSQDLSAGMNYGYTF. CDR3 nucleotide sequence: TGTGCCAGCAGCCAAGATCTTTCGGCAGGGATGAACTATGGCTACACCTTC.